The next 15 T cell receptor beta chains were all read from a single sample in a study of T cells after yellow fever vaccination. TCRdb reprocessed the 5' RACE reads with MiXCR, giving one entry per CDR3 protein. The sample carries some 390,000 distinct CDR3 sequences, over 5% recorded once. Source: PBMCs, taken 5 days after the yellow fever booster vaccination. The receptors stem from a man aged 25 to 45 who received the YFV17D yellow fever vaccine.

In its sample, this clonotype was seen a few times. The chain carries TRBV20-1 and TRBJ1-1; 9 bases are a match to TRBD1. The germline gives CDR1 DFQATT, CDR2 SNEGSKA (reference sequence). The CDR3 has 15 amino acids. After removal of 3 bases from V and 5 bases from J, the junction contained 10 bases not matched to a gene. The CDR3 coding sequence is TGCAGTGCTAGGGCACAGGGGGCGATGGGGACTGAAGCTTTCTTT. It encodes CSARAQGAMGTEAFF.

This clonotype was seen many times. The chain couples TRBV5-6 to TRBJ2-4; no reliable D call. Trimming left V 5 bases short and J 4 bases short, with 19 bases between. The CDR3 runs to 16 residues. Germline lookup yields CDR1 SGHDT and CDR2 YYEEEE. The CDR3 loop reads CASSSPVADKKNIQYF. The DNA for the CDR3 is TGTGCCAGCAGTTCCCCGGTCGCTGACAAGAAAAACATTCAGTACTTC.

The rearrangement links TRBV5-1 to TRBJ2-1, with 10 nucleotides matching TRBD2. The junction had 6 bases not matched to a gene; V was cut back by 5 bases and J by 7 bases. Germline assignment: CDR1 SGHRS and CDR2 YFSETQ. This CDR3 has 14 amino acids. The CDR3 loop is CASRLIAGGNEQFF. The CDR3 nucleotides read TGCGCCAGCAGACTCATAGCGGGAGGAAATGAGCAGTTCTTC.

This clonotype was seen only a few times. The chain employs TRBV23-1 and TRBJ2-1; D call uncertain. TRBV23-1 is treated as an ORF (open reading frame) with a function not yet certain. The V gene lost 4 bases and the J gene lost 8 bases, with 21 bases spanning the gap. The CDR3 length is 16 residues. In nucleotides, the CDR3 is TGCGCCAGCAGTCCCTCCTCAACCTCTTCCAGCGATGAGCAGTTCTTC. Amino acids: CASSPSSTSSSDEQFF.

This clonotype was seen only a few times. CDR3 nucleotide sequence: TGTGCCATTCTCCGGGACAGTGCCAACGTCCTGACTTTC. Encoded protein: CAILRDSANVLTF. This chain links TRBV6-2 or TRBV6-3 with TRBJ2-6; 7 nucleotides agree with TRBD1. The CDR3 is 13 residues long. V shed 10 bases and J 7 bases; nucleotides not matched to a gene: 7. The germline CDR1 and CDR2 sequences are MNHEY and SVGEGT.

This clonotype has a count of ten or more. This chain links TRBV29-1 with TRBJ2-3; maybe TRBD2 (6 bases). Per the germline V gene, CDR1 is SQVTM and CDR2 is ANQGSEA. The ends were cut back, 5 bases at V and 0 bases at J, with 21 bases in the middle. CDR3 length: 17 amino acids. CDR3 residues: CSVQPGRGSLSTDTQYF. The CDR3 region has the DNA TGCAGCGTTCAACCCGGGAGAGGGAGCCTTAGCACAGATACGCAGTATTTT.

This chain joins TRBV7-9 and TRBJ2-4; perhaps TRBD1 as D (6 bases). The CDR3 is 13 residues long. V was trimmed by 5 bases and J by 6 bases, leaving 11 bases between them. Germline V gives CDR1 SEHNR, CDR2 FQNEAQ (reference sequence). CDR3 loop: CASSPRGGNIQYF. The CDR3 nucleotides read TGTGCCAGCAGCCCCCGAGGGGGAAACATTCAGTACTTC.

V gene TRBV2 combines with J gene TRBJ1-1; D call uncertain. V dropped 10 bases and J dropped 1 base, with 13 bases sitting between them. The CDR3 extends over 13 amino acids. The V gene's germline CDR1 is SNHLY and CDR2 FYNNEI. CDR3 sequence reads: CAKEADENTEAFF. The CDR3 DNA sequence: TGTGCCAAAGAGGCAGATGAGAACACTGAAGCTTTCTTT.

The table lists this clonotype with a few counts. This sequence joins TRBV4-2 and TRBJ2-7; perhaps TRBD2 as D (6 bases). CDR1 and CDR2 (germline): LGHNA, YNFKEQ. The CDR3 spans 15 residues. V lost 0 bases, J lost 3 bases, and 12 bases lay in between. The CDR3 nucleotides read TGTGCCAGCAGCCAAGAGGGGCCGGACTACTACGAGCAGTACTTC. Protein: CASSQEGPDYYEQYF.

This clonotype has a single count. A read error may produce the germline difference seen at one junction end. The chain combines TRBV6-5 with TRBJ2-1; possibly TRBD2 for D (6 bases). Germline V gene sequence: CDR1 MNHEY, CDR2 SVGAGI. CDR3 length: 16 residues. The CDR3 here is CAGSSPTRPRGNEQFF. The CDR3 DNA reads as TGTGCCGGCAGTTCCCCGACTAGACCAAGGGGTAATGAGCAGTTCTTC.

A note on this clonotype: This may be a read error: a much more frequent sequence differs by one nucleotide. This CDR3 reads CASSLRGVHPPGGPFF. DNA of the CDR3: TGTGCCAGCAGCTTAAGGGGGGTTCACCCTCCAGGAGGGCCGTTCTTC. This rearrangement joins TRBV7-2 to TRBJ2-1, with D perhaps TRBD1 or TRBD2 (6 bases each). Germline CDR1 and CDR2: SGHTA and FQGNSA. The CDR3 consists of 16 residues. Trimming left V 2 bases short and J 15 bases short, with 26 bases between.

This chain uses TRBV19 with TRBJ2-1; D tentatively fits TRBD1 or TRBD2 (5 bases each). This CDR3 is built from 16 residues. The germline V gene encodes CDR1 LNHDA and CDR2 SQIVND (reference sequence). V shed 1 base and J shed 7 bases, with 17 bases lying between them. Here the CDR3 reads CASSIGGIGTNNEQFF. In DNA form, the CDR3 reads TGTGCCAGTAGTATAGGTGGGATAGGGACGAATAATGAGCAGTTCTTC.

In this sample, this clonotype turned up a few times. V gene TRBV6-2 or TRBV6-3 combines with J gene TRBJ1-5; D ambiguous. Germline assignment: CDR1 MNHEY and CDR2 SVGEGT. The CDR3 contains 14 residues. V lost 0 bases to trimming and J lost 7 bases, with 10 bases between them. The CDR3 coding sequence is TGTGCCAGCAGTTACTCAGCTCTCGCCCAGCCCCAGCATTTT. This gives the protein CASSYSALAQPQHF.

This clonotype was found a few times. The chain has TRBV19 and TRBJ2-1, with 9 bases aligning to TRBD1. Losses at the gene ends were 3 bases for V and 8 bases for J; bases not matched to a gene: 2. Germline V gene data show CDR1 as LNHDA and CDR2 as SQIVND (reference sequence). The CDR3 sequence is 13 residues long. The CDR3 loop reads CASSMDRGHEQFF. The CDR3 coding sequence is TGTGCCAGTAGTATGGACAGGGGCCATGAGCAGTTCTTC.

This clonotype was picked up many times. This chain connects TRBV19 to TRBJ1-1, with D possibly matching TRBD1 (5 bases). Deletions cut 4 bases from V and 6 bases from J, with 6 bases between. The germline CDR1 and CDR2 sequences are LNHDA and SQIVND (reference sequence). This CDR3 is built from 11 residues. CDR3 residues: CASSTRAEAFF. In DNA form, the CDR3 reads TGTGCCAGTAGTACCAGGGCTGAAGCTTTCTTT.